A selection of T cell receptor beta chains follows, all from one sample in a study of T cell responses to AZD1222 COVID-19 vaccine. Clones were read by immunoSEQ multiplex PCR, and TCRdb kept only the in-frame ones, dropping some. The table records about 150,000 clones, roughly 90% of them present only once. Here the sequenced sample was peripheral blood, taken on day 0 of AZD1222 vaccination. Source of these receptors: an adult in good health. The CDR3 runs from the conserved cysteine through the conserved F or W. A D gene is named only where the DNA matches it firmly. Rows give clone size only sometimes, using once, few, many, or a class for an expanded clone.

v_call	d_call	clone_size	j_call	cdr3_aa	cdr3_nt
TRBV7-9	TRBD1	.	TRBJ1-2	CASSLGQGGSHGYTF	TGTGCCAGCAGCCTGGGACAGGGAGGGTCCCATGGCTACACCTTC
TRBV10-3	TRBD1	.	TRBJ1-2	CAISMTGTNYGYTF	TGTGCCATCAGTATGACAGGGACCAACTATGGCTACACCTTC
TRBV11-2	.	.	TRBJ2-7	CASSFSYEQYF	TGTGCCAGCAGCTTCAGTTACGAGCAGTACTTC
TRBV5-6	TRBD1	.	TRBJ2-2	CASSWGTGGSGELFF	TGTGCCAGCAGCTGGGGCACAGGGGGATCCGGGGAGCTGTTTTTT
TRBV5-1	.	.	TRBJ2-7	CASSLTPGPYEQYF	TGCGCCAGCAGCCTTACACCCGGCCCCTACGAGCAGTACTTC
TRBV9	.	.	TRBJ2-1	CASSVATTLRHEQFF	TGTGCCAGCAGCGTAGCAACTACCCTCCGCCATGAGCAGTTCTTC
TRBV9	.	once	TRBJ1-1	CASSPRITGNTEAFF	TGTGCCAGCAGCCCTCGAATTACAGGGAACACTGAAGCTTTCTTT
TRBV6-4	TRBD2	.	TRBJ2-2	CASSALAGADTGELFF	TGTGCCAGCAGTGCCTTAGCGGGAGCGGACACCGGGGAGCTGTTTTTT
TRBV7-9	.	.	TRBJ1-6	CASSNYNPSPLHF	TGTGCCAGCAGCAACTACAACCCGTCACCCCTCCACTTT
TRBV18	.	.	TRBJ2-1	CASSPSRQDGINEQFF	TGTGCCAGCTCACCATCGCGACAGGACGGTATCAATGAGCAGTTCTTC
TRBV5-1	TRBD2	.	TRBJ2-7	CASSLARASGYEQYF	TGCGCCAGCAGCTTGGCGAGGGCTAGCGGGTACGAGCAGTACTTC
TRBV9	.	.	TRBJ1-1	CASTLNVGSANTEAFF	TGTGCCAGCACCCTTAATGTGGGTTCCGCAAACACTGAAGCTTTCTTT
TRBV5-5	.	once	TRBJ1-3	CASSPGTVGNTIYF	TGTGCCAGCAGCCCCGGGACCGTAGGAAACACCATATATTTT
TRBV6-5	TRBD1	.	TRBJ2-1	CASSRGQVSYNEQFF	TGTGCCAGCAGCCGGGGACAGGTCTCCTACAATGAGCAGTTCTTC
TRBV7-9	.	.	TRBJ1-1	CASSPRGTNTEAFF	TGTGCCAGCAGCCCAAGGGGGACGAACACTGAAGCTTTCTTT
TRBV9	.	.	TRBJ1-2	CASSLTQGFYGGYTF	TGTGCCAGCAGCCTAACGCAGGGGTTTTATGGTGGCTACACCTTC
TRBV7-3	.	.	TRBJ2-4	CASSLGKLNIQYF	TGTGCCAGCAGCTTAGGGAAACTCAACATTCAGTACTTC
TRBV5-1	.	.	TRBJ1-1	CASSLVALGRRANTEAFF	TGCGCCAGCAGCTTGGTGGCCCTTGGGAGGAGGGCAAACACTGAAGCTTTCTTT
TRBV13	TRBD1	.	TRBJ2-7	CASSYLPDRGTFSYEQYF	TGTGCCAGCAGTTACCTCCCCGACAGGGGGACCTTTTCCTACGAGCAGTACTTC
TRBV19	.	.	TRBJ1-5	CASSIDRIPIGQPQHF	TGTGCCAGTAGTATAGATAGGATCCCGATAGGTCAGCCCCAGCATTTT
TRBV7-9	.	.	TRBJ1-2	CASSLGTLGGYTF	TGTGCCAGCAGCTTAGGGACCCTTGGTGGCTACACCTTC
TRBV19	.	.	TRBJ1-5	CASGGRTGPPQPQHF	TGTGCCTCCGGAGGGAGAACAGGGCCGCCGCAGCCCCAGCATTTT
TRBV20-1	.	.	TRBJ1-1	CSARRDTEAFF	TGCAGTGCCCGACGGGACACTGAAGCTTTCTTT
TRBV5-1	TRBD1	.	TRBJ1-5	CASSPTGSNQPQHF	TGCGCCAGCAGCCCGACAGGGAGCAATCAGCCCCAGCATTTT
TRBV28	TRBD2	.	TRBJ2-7	CASSLGGLAVYEQYF	TGTGCCAGCAGTTTAGGGGGACTAGCGGTATACGAGCAGTACTTC
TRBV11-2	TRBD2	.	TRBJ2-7	CASSLGRTSGLTYTYEQYF	TGTGCCAGCAGCTTAGGTCGGACTAGCGGACTCACCTATACCTACGAGCAGTACTTC
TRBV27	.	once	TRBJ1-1	CASKWGGGGNTEAFF	TGTGCCAGCAAATGGGGTGGCGGGGGTAACACTGAAGCTTTCTTT
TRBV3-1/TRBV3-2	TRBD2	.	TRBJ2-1	CASSQVGVAGDLEQFF	TGTGCCAGCAGCCAAGTTGGAGTAGCGGGAGACTTAGAGCAGTTCTTC
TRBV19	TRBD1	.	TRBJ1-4	CASSMGTGLLSEKLFF	TGTGCCAGTAGTATGGGGACAGGGCTTCTGAGTGAAAAACTGTTTTTT
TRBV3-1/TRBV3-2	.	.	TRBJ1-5	CASSQTNQPQHF	TGTGCCAGCAGCCAGACGAATCAGCCCCAGCATTTT
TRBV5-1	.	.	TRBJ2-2	CASSLARGPGELFF	TGCGCCAGCAGCTTGGCCCGGGGGCCCGGGGAGCTGTTTTTT
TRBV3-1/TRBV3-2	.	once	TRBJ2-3	CASSQARTTDTQYF	TGTGCCAGCAGCCAAGCAAGGACCACAGATACGCAGTATTTT
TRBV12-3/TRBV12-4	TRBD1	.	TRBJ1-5	CASSHLTGEKHF	TGTGCCAGCAGTCACTTGACAGGGGAAAAGCATTTT
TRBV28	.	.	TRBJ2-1	CASSLASYNEQFF	TGTGCCAGCAGTTTGGCCAGTTACAATGAGCAGTTCTTC
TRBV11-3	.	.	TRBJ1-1	CASRDSINTEAFF	TGTGCCAGCAGGGACAGCATTAACACTGAAGCTTTCTTT
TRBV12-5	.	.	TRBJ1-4	CASGLGGTNEKLFF	TGTGCTAGTGGTCTAGGGGGGACTAATGAAAAACTGTTTTTT
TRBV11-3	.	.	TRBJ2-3	CASSSHTDTQYF	TGTGCCAGCAGCTCCCACACAGATACGCAGTATTTT
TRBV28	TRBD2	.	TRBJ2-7	CASSVPGGPYEQYF	TGTGCCAGCAGTGTTCCGGGGGGGCCCTACGAGCAGTACTTC
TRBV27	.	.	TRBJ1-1	CASSRGDEAFF	TGTGCCAGCAGCCGAGGGGATGAAGCTTTCTTT
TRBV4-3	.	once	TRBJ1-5	CASSQDYGISSEPQHF	TGCGCCAGCAGCCAAGATTACGGGATATCTTCGGAGCCCCAGCATTTT
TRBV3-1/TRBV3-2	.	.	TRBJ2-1	CASSPGNEQFF	TGTGCCAGCAGCCCTGGGAATGAGCAGTTCTTC
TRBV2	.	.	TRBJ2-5	CASSQETQYF	TGTGCCAGCAGCCAAGAGACCCAGTACTTC
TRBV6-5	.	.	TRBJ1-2	CASSYSDMTYGGTF	TGTGCCAGCAGTTACTCAGACATGACGTATGGTGGGACCTTC
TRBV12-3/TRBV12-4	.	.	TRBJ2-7	CASTRGAIYEQYF	TGTGCCAGCACCAGGGGGGCGATATACGAGCAGTACTTC
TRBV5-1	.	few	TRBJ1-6	CASSLYGGRVYNSPLHF	TGCGCCAGCAGCTTGTATGGGGGGCGCGTTTACAATTCACCCCTCCACTTT